Listed here is a single TCR beta chain. Using immunoSEQ multiplex PCR, the repertoire was profiled, and TCRdb retains in-frame clones only, with some absent. The table lists about 980,000 clones, approximately 80% of them singletons. This specimen comes from a study of shared clonotypes between healthy human individuals. V lost 1 base and J 2 bases, leaving 12 bases between the germline ends. CDR3 length: 15 residues. Germline values: CDR1 MDHEN, CDR2 SYDVKM. The sequence was obtained from a man between 18 and 35 years old in good health. Input material: memory CD4+ T cells sorted from blood. Sample subset: CD45RA-negative fraction. The chain carries TRBV28 and TRBJ2-7, with no clear D. The CDR3 DNA is TGTGCCAGCAGTTTATCGTGGCAGGCAGCCTACGAGCAGTACTTC. Protein product: CASSLSWQAAYEQYF.